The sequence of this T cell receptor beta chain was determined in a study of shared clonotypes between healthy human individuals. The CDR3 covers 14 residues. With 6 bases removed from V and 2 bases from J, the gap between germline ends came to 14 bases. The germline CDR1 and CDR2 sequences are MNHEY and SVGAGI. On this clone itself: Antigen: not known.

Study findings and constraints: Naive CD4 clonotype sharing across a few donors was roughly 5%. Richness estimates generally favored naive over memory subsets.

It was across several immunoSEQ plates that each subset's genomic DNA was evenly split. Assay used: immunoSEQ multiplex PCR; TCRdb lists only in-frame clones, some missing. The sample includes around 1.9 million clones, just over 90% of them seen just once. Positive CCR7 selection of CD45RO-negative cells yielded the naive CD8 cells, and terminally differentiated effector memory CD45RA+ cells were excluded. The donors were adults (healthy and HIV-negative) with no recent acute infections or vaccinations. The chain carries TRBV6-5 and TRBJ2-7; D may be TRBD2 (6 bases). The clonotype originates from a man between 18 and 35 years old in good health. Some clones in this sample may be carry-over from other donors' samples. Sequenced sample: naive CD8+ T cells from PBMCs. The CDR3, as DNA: TGTGCCAGCAGGATGGGGGGATTGCCCTACGAGCAGTACTTC. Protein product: CASRMGGLPYEQYF.